Following are 25 T cell receptor beta chains from one sample sequenced in a study of radiotherapy plus CTLA-4 blockade in lung cancer. Sequenced by immunoSEQ multiplex PCR; TCRdb stores in-frame clones only, minus some. The repertoire includes 40,000 to 50,000 clones, around 83% of them detected once, and more than 3% sits in the top ten. The sequencing here drew on peripheral blood, taken from a patient treated with radiotherapy plus ipilimumab. The receptors were gathered from a human donor with non-small cell lung cancer who had stable disease on radiotherapy plus ipilimumab.

CDR3 DNA sequence: TGTGCCTGGAGTGTACAGGGTAGCACTGAAGCTTTCTTT. Amino acid sequence: CAWSVQGSTEAFF. V and J are TRBV30 and TRBJ1-1; D might be TRBD1 (6 bases). Germline loops: CDR1 GTSNPN, CDR2 SVGIG (reference sequence). The ends were cut back, 0 bases at V and 4 bases at J, with 9 bases in the middle. This CDR3 region has 13 residues.

V usage is TRBV7-9 and J usage is TRBJ1-2; possibly TRBD1 for D (5 bases). CDR1 SEHNR and CDR2 FQNEAQ come from the germline V gene (reference sequence). The length of the CDR3 is 11 residues. The V end was cut by 2 bases, the J end by 7 bases, with 5 bases between. For the CDR3, the DNA is TGTGCCAGCAGCTTAAGGGGTGGCTACACCTTC. It is translated as CASSLRGGYTF.

The rearrangement links TRBV9 to TRBJ2-7; D is undetermined. Germline values: CDR1 SGDLS, CDR2 YYNGEE. The CDR3 is 14 amino acids. V was cut by 0 bases and J by 2 bases, with 9 bases left in between. CDR3 nucleotides: TGTGCCAGCAGCGTAGGGTCCAGTACCTACGAGCAGTACTTC. Its translation is CASSVGSSTYEQYF.

This clone was found once. V and J are TRBV5-4 and TRBJ2-4; TRBD2 matches 8 bases. The V gene's germline CDR1 is SGHNT and CDR2 YYREEE (reference sequence). The CDR3 is 16 amino acids. The J segment lost 0 bases and the V segment lost 4 bases, leaving 6 bases of the junction unmatched. CDR3 region: CASSRTSGLAKNIQYF. The CDR3, as DNA: TGTGCCAGCAGCCGAACTAGCGGTTTAGCCAAAAACATTCAGTACTTC.

The table lists this clone with a count of one. The V call is TRBV10-1, the J call TRBJ2-7; D might be TRBD2 (5 bases). Trimming removed 5 bases at V and 3 bases at J, with 14 bases between. CDR1 and CDR2 (germline): WNHNN, SYGVQD (reference sequence). The CDR3 has 14 amino acids. CDR3 residues: CASSPTSSSYEQYF. In nucleotides, the CDR3 is TGCGCCAGCAGTCCAACTAGTTCTAGCTACGAGCAGTACTTC.

This clone was detected only a few times. This sequence joins TRBV5-5 and TRBJ1-5, with a possible D match to TRBD1 (5 bases). The V end was cut by 0 bases, the J end by 5 bases, with 12 bases between. This CDR3 has 15 residues. Germline V gives CDR1 SGHKS, CDR2 YYEKEE (reference sequence). CDR3 protein: CASSLDGQGDQPQHF. Written as DNA, the CDR3 is TGTGCCAGCAGCTTGGATGGGCAGGGCGATCAGCCCCAGCATTTT.

Details on this clone: An end of the junction does not agree with germline; a read error may underlie this. The same CDR3 is also encoded by other DNA sequences in this sample. The chain is built from TRBV7-7 and TRBJ2-2; 8 nucleotides line up with TRBD2. The CDR3 has 16 residues. Per germline, CDR1 SSHAT and CDR2 FNYEAQ (reference sequence). DNA of the CDR3: TGTGCTAGCAGCCCTTCTAGCGGGCCGAACACCGGGGAGCTGTTCTTT. Translation gives CASSPSSGPNTGELFF.

The chain carries TRBV2 and TRBJ2-1; 11 bases align to TRBD2. The V gene end was trimmed by 7 bases and the J gene end by 8 bases; junction bases not matched to a gene: 10. This CDR3 has 15 residues. Germline CDR1 SNHLY, CDR2 FYNNEI. The CDR3 DNA sequence: TGTGCCAGCACTCGGGGACTAGCGGAAGGGGATGAGCAGTTCTTC. Residues: CASTRGLAEGDEQFF. Drawing the rest from reference TRBV2 and TRBJ2-1, the complete variable domain is EPEVTQTPSHQVTQMGQEVILRCVPISNHLYFYWYRQILGQKVEFLVSFYNNEISEKSEIFDDQFSVERPDGSNFTLKIRSTKLEDSAMYFCASTRGLAEGDEQFFGPGTRLTVL.

This clone has just one count. This chain links TRBV27 with TRBJ1-2, with 7 positions matching TRBD1. The trim removed 4 bases at V and 2 bases at J, leaving 10 bases unmatched. The germline CDR1 and CDR2 sequences are MNHEY and SMNVEV (reference sequence). This CDR3 contains 16 residues. As DNA, the CDR3 is TGTGCCAGCAGTTCCTGGCCGAGGGGGCGCAACTATGGCTACACCTTC. This codes for CASSSWPRGRNYGYTF.

This clone appeared a few times. This chain uses TRBV2 with TRBJ1-5; 9 bases line up with TRBD1. Germline lookup yields CDR1 SNHLY and CDR2 FYNNEI. CDR3 length: 14 residues. V shed 6 bases and J 7 bases; nucleotides not matched to a gene: 7. The CDR3 protein is CASSPGQGGQPQHF. The CDR3 DNA sequence: TGTGCCAGCAGCCCGGGACAGGGCGGGCAGCCCCAGCATTTT.

The chain employs TRBV4-1 and TRBJ1-4; the D gene is possibly TRBD1 (5 bases). With 4 bases removed from V and 4 bases from J, the gap between germline ends came to 13 bases. Germline V CDR1 and CDR2: MGHRA, YSYEKL. The CDR3 is 15 residues long. The CDR3 DNA follows: TGCGCCAGCAGCCCTGGGGGGACTTATAATGAAAAACTGTTTTTT. Protein product: CASSPGGTYNEKLFF.

The chain links TRBV29-1 to TRBJ1-1; no firm D call. CDR3 length: 11 residues. CDR1 is SQVTM and CDR2 is ANQGSEA in the germline V gene. V lost 8 bases, J lost 5 bases, and 12 bases lay in between. The CDR3 DNA is TGCAGCCCCGCGGAAGGTACTGAAGCTTTCTTT. Encoded protein: CSPAEGTEAFF.

The sample holds a few counts of this clone. The chain couples TRBV19 to TRBJ2-3; 8 bases map to TRBD2. Germline CDR1 reads LNHDA; CDR2 reads SQIVND (reference sequence). CDR3 length: 15 residues. J gave up 6 bases and V 4 bases, and 9 bases lay outside the gene matches. CDR3 bases: TGTGCCAGTAGTACCACCGGGACTAGGGGGGATACGCAGTATTTT. Its protein is CASSTTGTRGDTQYF.

This chain joins TRBV11-2 and TRBJ1-6; 12 bases are a match to TRBD1. V was pared by 5 bases and J by 10 bases, with 9 bases of the junction left unmatched. The germline gives CDR1 SGHAT, CDR2 FQNNGV. The CDR3 consists of 16 residues. CDR3 residues: CASSISGTGGFSPLHF. CDR3 nucleotide sequence: TGTGCCAGCAGCATCTCCGGGACAGGGGGCTTCTCACCCCTCCACTTT.

The V and J genes are TRBV30 and TRBJ1-5, with TRBD1 matching 11 bases. The V and J ends lost 2 bases and 6 bases, in that order; junction bases with no gene match: 3. The CDR3 sequence is 14 residues long. Germline assignment: CDR1 GTSNPN and CDR2 SVGIG (reference sequence). Written as DNA, the CDR3 is TGTGCCTGGAGTTACGGGACAGGGGGTCAGCCCCAGCATTTT. Protein: CAWSYGTGGQPQHF.

This chain connects TRBV29-1 to TRBJ1-4; 11 positions match TRBD1. With V trimmed by 5 bases and J by 4 bases, 6 bases remained unmatched. Germline-derived CDR1 and CDR2 are SQVTM and ANQGSEA. This CDR3 has 15 residues. CDR3 DNA sequence: TGCAGCGTTCCGGACAGGGGGCCGGTTAATGAAAAACTGTTTTTT. Translating gives CSVPDRGPVNEKLFF. Supplemented by reference TRBV29-1 and TRBJ1-4, the full variable domain reads SAVISQKPSRDICQRGTSLTIQCQVDSQVTMMFWYRQQPGQSLTLIATANQGSEATYESGFVIDKFPISRPNLTFSTLTVSNMSPEDSSIYLCSVPDRGPVNEKLFFGSGTQLSVL.

The chain carries TRBV7-9 and TRBJ2-7; D perhaps matches TRBD2 (6 bases). Trimming shortened V by 4 bases and J by 1 base, and 11 bases separated the two germline ends. Germline CDR1 reads SEHNR; CDR2 reads FQNEAQ (reference sequence). The CDR3 has 14 amino acids. The CDR3 nucleotides are TGTGCCAGCAGCTCCCCGGGACTTTCCTACGAGCAGTACTTC. Protein sequence: CASSSPGLSYEQYF.

The chain combines TRBV28 with TRBJ1-5; D is ambiguous. CDR1 is MDHEN, CDR2 SYDVKM, per germline. This CDR3 comprises 14 residues. V was shortened by 4 bases and J by 2 bases, with 9 bases between the two germline ends. This chain's CDR3 is CASSSSLGNQPQHF. The CDR3 DNA reads TGTGCCAGCAGTTCTAGCTTGGGCAATCAGCCCCAGCATTTT.

V and J are TRBV27 and TRBJ2-1; 13 bases are shared with TRBD2. The CDR3 is 15 amino acids. V was pared by 3 bases and J by 5 bases, with 1 base of the junction left unmatched. In germline, CDR1 is MNHEY, CDR2 SMNVEV (reference sequence). The CDR3 nucleotides are TGTGCCAGCAGTTTTGGGACTAGCGGGAACAATGAGCAGTTCTTC. Translating it yields CASSFGTSGNNEQFF.

The V call is TRBV28, the J call TRBJ2-2, with 9 bases fitting TRBD1. Unmatched junction bases numbered 3, after V lost 6 bases and J lost 1 base. This CDR3 has 15 amino acids. Germline lookup yields CDR1 MDHEN and CDR2 SYDVKM. This CDR3 reads CASRTGQGNTGELFF. The CDR3 DNA is TGTGCCAGCAGGACGGGACAGGGGAACACCGGGGAGCTGTTTTTT.

The sample holds one count of this clone. The chain links TRBV19 to TRBJ1-5, with D tentatively TRBD1 (6 bases). V lost 2 bases and J 4 bases, leaving 9 bases between the germline ends. Germline lookup yields CDR1 LNHDA and CDR2 SQIVND (reference sequence). The CDR3 sequence is 14 residues long. CDR3 DNA: TGTGCCAGTAGTATAAGGACAGCAAATCAGCCCCAGCATTTT. Its protein is CASSIRTANQPQHF.

This clone came up once. The J gene is TRBJ2-1, the V gene TRBV18; 11 nucleotides agree with TRBD1. Trimming took 0 bases from V and 8 from J; bases not matched to a gene: 6. Germline-derived CDR1 and CDR2 are KGHSH and LQKENI. The CDR3 has 16 amino acids. The CDR3 protein is CASSPPDRGQFDEQFF. CDR3 nucleotide sequence: TGTGCCAGCTCACCACCGGACAGGGGGCAATTTGATGAGCAGTTCTTC.

The chain is built from TRBV4-1 and TRBJ1-3; 7 nucleotides align to TRBD1. Germline V gene lookup returns CDR1 MGHRA and CDR2 YSYEKL. Germline trimming cut 3 bases from V and 4 bases from J; bases unmatched to any gene: 12. The CDR3 sequence is 17 residues long. CDR3 nucleotide sequence: TGCGCCAGCAGCCACACTACAGGGGAAAGAGGAGGAAACACCATATATTTT. Translating gives CASSHTTGERGGNTIYF.

The V gene is TRBV30, the J gene TRBJ2-3; 12 nucleotides match TRBD2. Trimming removed 5 bases from V and 6 bases from J; junction bases left unmatched: 6. The CDR3 spans 14 residues. Germline V gene data show CDR1 as GTSNPN and CDR2 as SVGIG (reference sequence). The CDR3 protein is CAWATGTSGDTQYF. The CDR3 nucleotides read TGTGCCTGGGCGACCGGGACTAGCGGGGATACGCAGTATTTT.

The genes are TRBV4-1 and TRBJ2-1; 8 positions agree with TRBD2. CDR3 size: 19 residues. Per the germline V gene, CDR1 is MGHRA and CDR2 is YSYEKL. V lost 0 bases to trimming and J lost 3 bases; unmatched junction nucleotides: 13. The DNA of the CDR3 is TGCGCCAGCAGCCAAGATCTACTCAGAGCGGGAGCTCACTACAATGAGCAGTTCTTC. It yields the protein CASSQDLLRAGAHYNEQFF.